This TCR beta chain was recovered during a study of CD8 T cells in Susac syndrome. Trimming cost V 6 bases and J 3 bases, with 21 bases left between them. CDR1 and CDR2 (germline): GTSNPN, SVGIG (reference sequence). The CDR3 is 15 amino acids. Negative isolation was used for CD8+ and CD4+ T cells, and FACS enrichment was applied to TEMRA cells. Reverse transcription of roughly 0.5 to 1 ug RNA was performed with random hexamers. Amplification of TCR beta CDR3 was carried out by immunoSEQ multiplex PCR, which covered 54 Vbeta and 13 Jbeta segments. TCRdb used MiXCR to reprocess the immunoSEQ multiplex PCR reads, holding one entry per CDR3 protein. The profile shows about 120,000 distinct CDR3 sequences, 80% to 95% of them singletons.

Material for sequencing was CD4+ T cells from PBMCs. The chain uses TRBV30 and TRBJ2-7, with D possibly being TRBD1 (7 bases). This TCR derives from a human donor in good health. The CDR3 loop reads CACVFGQEGDYEQYF. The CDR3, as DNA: TGTGCCTGCGTATTCGGACAGGAGGGGGACTACGAGCAGTACTTC. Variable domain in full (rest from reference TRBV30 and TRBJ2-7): SQTIHQWPATLVQPVGSPLSLECTVEGTSNPNLYWYRQAAGRGLQLLFYSVGIGQISSEVPQNLSASRPQDRQFILSSKKLLLSDSGFYLCACVFGQEGDYEQYFGPGTRLTVT.